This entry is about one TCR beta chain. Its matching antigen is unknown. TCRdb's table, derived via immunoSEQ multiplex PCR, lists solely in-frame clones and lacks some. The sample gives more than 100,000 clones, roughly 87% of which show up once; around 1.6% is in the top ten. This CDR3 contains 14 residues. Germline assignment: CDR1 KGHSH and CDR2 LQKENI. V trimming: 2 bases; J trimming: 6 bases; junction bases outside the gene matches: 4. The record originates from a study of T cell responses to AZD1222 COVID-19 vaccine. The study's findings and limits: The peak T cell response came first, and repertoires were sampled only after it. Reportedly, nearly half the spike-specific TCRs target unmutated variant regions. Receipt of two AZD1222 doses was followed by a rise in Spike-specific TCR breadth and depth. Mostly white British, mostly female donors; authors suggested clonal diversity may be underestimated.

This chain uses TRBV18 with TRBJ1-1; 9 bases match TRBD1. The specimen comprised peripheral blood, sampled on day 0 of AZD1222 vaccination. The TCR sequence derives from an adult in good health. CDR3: CASSPRTGDPEAFF. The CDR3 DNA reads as TGTGCCAGCTCACCAAGGACAGGGGACCCTGAAGCTTTCTTT.